This is a list of T cell receptor beta chains from one sample in a study of blood T cell repertoires in COVID-19. TCRdb's table, derived via immunoSEQ multiplex PCR, lists solely in-frame clones and lacks some. The table has some 400,000 clones, 85% to 90% seen once. Sequenced sample: PBMCs or T cells enriched from blood (not recorded which). The receptor set was obtained from a man aged 25 to 40 who had recovered from COVID-19. Each CDR3 is given with its conserved first and last residue. Fields, in order: V gene, CDR3 length, D gene, clone size, J gene, CDR3 protein, CDR3 DNA. D genes are given only for firm matches. The size of a clone is reported for some rows only, either as once, few or many, or as a class for expanded clones.

TRBV10-3	14	TRBD2	.	TRBJ2-2	CATFSGTNTGELFF	TGTGCCACTTTTAGCGGGACGAACACCGGGGAGCTGTTTTTT
TRBV5-1	15	TRBD1	.	TRBJ2-5	CASTGGTGKQETQYF	TGCGCCAGCACCGGCGGGACAGGCAAACAAGAGACCCAGTACTTC
TRBV5-8	16	.	.	TRBJ1-3	CASSLGGSTEGNTIYF	TGTGCCAGCAGCTTGGGGGGCTCTACGGAAGGAAACACCATATATTTT
TRBV6-1	14	TRBD2	.	TRBJ2-7	CASTLTSGRHEQYF	TGTGCCAGCACCTTGACTAGCGGGAGACACGAGCAGTACTTC
TRBV11-2	15	TRBD1	.	TRBJ2-7	CASSLGQGAPYEQYF	TGTGCCAGCAGCCTCGGGCAGGGGGCACCATACGAGCAGTACTTC
TRBV4-1	16	TRBD2	.	TRBJ2-1	CASSQRLAGMSDEQFF	TGCGCCAGCAGCCAAAGACTAGCGGGAATGTCGGATGAGCAGTTCTTC
TRBV18	13	.	.	TRBJ1-4	CASSRSSGEKLFF	TGTGCCAGCTCACGATCATCGGGGGAAAAACTGTTTTTT
TRBV2	11	.	few	TRBJ2-7	CASRQGYEQYF	TGTGCCAGCAGACAGGGCTACGAGCAGTACTTC
TRBV10-3	14	.	.	TRBJ1-5	CAISESARGQPQHF	TGTGCCATCAGTGAGTCTGCTCGCGGTCAGCCCCAGCATTTT
TRBV6-1	14	TRBD2	.	TRBJ2-7	CASSEAVAGDEQYF	TGTGCCAGCAGTGAAGCGGTAGCGGGAGACGAGCAGTACTTC
TRBV2	12	.	.	TRBJ2-7	CASSERVYEQYF	TGTGCCAGCAGTGAACGGGTCTACGAGCAGTACTTC
TRBV7-9	16	TRBD1	.	TRBJ1-5	CASSSTQGQVNQPQHF	TGTGCCAGCAGCTCGACGCAGGGACAGGTGAATCAGCCCCAGCATTTT
TRBV2	13	.	.	TRBJ2-3	CATLNRTVDTQYF	TGTGCCACTCTAAATCGGACAGTAGATACGCAGTATTTT
TRBV19	13	.	.	TRBJ2-7	CASSMSGDYEQYF	TGTGCCAGTAGTATGAGCGGCGACTACGAGCAGTACTTC
TRBV3-1/TRBV3-2	17	.	.	TRBJ2-7	CASSQEGTLASSYEQYF	TGTGCCAGCAGCCAGGAGGGAACCCTAGCGTCCTCCTACGAGCAGTACTTC
TRBV3-1/TRBV3-2	11	.	.	TRBJ2-3	CASSVSDMQYF	TGTGCCAGCAGCGTTAGCGATATGCAGTATTTT
TRBV18	15	.	.	TRBJ2-1	CASSPVEGAYNEQFF	TGTGCCAGCTCACCGGTAGAAGGGGCCTACAATGAGCAGTTCTTC
TRBV7-2	16	.	.	TRBJ1-5	CASSLGAGSFYQPQHF	TGTGCCAGCAGCTTAGGGGCAGGGTCTTTTTATCAGCCCCAGCATTTT
TRBV12-3/TRBV12-4	13	.	.	TRBJ2-7	CASRMGGLREQYF	TGTGCCAGCAGGATGGGAGGACTTCGCGAGCAGTACTTC
TRBV10-3	13	.	once	TRBJ1-2	CAISGGGRYGYTF	TGTGCCATCAGTGGCGGGGGTCGGTATGGCTACACCTTC